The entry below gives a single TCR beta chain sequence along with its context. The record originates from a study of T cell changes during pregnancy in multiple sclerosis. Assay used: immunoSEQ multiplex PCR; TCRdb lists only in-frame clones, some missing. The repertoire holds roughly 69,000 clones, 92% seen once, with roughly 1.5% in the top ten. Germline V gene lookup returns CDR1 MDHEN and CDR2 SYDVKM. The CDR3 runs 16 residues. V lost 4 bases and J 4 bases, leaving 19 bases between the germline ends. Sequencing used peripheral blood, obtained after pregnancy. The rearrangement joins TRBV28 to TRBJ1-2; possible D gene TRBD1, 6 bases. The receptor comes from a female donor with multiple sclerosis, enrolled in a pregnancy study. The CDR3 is CASSSRIGQKFYGYTF. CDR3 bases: TGTGCCAGCAGTTCCCGTATAGGACAGAAGTTCTATGGCTACACCTTC.